This T cell receptor (beta chain) was documented in a study of blood T cell repertoires in COVID-19. Study as a whole: The study drew acute and convalescent COVID-19 samples from the United States, Italy and Spain. In each case, the material was cDNA or gDNA derived from T cells, B-cell-depleted T cells, or PBMCs.

Authors' methods: Estimation of nucleated cell counts relied on the amplification of reference gene primers. Some clones are missing from TCRdb's copy, which holds only in-frame ones; the method was immunoSEQ multiplex PCR. V and J calls and clone size are copied from that table; D and trimming were computed from the DNA. The sample holds about 170,000 clones, around 85% seen once. This CDR3 contains 15 residues. The sequence was obtained from a woman aged 60-70 years with COVID-19, enrolled during active disease. The V gene is TRBV21-1, the J gene TRBJ2-1; TRBD1 is the table's D call, not checked against the DNA. TRBV21-1 is tagged as a pseudogene. The source material was peripheral blood. This CDR3 is CASSKDSLSQVEQFF. CDR3 DNA: TGTGCCAGCAGCAAAGACAGCCTTTCCCAAGTTGAGCAGTTCTTC.